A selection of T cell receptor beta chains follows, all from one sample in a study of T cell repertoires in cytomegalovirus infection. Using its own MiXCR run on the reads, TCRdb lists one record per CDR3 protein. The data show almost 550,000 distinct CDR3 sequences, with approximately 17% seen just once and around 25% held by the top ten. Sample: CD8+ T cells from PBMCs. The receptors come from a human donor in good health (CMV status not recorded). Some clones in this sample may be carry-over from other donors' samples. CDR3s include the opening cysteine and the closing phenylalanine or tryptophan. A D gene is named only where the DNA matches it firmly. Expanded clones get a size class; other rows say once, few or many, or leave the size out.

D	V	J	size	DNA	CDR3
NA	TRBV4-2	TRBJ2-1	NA	TGTGCCAGCAGCCAAGATCTTTCAGCCTTTGGTGAGCAGTTCTTC	CASSQDLSAFGEQFF
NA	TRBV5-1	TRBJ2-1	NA	TGCGCCAGCAGCTTGGAACTGGGAGTGAGTGACAATGAGCAGTTCTTC	CASSLELGVSDNEQFF
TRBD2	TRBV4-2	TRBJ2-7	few	TGTGCCAGCACCCCAAGTTTAGCGGGGTACTACGAGCAGTACTTC	CASTPSLAGYYEQYF
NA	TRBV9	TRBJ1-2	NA	TGTGCCAGCAGCGTACAGGCGTATGGCTACACCTTC	CASSVQAYGYTF
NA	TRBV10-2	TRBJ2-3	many	TGCGCCAGCAGTGAGTCGGAGGGAGTGGGAGATACGCAGTATTTT	CASSESEGVGDTQYF
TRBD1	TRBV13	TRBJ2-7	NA	TGTGCCAGCCTTCCCCGGGACAGCTCTACCTACGAGCAGTACTTC	CASLPRDSSTYEQYF
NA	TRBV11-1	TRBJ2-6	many	TGTGCCAGCAGCCCGGACTACTCTGGGGCCAACGTCCTGACTTTC	CASSPDYSGANVLTF
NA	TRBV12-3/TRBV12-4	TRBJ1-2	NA	TGTGCCAGCAGTTTGGGAATCTCCGGGGTTACTAACTATGGCTACACCTTC	CASSLGISGVTNYGYTF
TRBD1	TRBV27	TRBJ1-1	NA	TGTGCCAGCAGTCCCTCACAGGGGGCGTGGGGGACTGAAGCTTTCTTT	CASSPSQGAWGTEAFF
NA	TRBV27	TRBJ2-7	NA	TGTGCCAGCAGTGCGGGACACCTCTACGAGCAGTACTTC	CASSAGHLYEQYF
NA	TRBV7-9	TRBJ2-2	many	TGTGCCAGCAGCGCAACCGGGACCACTGACACCGGGGAGCTGTTTTTT	CASSATGTTDTGELFF
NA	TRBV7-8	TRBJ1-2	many	TGTGCCAGCAGCTTAGCACGCGCAGGGGACTATGGCTACACCTTC	CASSLARAGDYGYTF
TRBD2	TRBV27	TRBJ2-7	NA	TGTGCCAGCAGCCCTACTAGCGGGAGATTATACGAGCAGTACTTC	CASSPTSGRLYEQYF
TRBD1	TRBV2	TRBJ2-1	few	TGTGCCAGCGTTGAAAGGGTACAGGGGCCCTTCTTC	CASVERVQGPFF
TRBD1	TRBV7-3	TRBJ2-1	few	TGTGCCAGCAGCATACAGGGGGCGAATGAGCAGTTCTTC	CASSIQGANEQFF
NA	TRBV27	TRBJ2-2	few	TGTGCCAGCAGTTTAGGAATCAGTTCGAACACCGGGGAGCTGTTTTTT	CASSLGISSNTGELFF
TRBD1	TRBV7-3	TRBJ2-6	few	TGTGCCAGCAGCTTGGGACAGGGGTGGTGGGGGGCCAACGTCCTGACTTTC	CASSLGQGWWGANVLTF
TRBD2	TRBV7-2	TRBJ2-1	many	TGTGCCAGCAGCCTAAAGACTAGCGGGCGCTACAATGAGCAGTTCTTC	CASSLKTSGRYNEQFF
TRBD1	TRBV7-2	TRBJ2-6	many	TGTGCCAGCAGCACACCGGACAGGGCAACCTTCCCTGGGGCCAACGTCCTGACTTTC	CASSTPDRATFPGANVLTF
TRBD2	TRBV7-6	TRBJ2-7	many	TGTGCCAGCAGCTTAGTTGCTAGCGGGGGGGCAGCGGAGGAGCAGTACTTC	CASSLVASGGAAEEQYF
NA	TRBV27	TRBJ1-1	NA	TGTGCCAGCAGTTTAATGCAGGGGCCGTTGAAGGCTTTCTTT	CASSLMQGPLKAFF
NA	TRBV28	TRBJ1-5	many	TGTGCCAGCAGTTTTTACGTAGGGAATCAGCCCCAGCATTTT	CASSFYVGNQPQHF
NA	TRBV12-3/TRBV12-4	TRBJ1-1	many	TGTGCCAGCAGCTTATCCCCATGGGACACTGAAGCTTTCTTT	CASSLSPWDTEAFF
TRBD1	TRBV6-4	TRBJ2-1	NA	TGTGCCAGCAGGGACAGGGGTGAGCAGTTCTTC	CASRDRGEQFF
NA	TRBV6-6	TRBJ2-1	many	TGTGCCAGCATCCCCGGGACCTATTACAATGAGCAGTTCTTC	CASIPGTYYNEQFF
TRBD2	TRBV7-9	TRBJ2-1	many	TGTGCCAGCAGCTCTCGACTAGCGGGGGGCCCACAACATAACAATGAGCAGTTCTTC	CASSSRLAGGPQHNNEQFF
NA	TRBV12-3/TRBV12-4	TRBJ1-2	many	TGTGCCAGCAGTTTACGGCCCTATGGCTACACCTTC	CASSLRPYGYTF